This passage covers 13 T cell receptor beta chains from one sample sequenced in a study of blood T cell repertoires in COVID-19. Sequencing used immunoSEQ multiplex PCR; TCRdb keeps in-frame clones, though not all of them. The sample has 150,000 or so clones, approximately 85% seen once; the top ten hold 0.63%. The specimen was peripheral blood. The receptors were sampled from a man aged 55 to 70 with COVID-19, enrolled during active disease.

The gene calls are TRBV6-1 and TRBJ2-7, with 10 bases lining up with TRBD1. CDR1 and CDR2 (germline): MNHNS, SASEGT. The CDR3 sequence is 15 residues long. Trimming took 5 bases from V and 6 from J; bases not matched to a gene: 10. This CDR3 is CASSPRDRGTPEQYF. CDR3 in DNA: TGTGCCAGCAGTCCCCGGGACAGGGGTACTCCCGAGCAGTACTTC.

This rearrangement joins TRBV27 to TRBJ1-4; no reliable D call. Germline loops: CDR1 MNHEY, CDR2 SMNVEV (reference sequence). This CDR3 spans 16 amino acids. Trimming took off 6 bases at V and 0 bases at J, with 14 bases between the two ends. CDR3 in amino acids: CASRARRSATNEKLFF. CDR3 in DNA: TGTGCCAGCAGAGCTAGAAGGTCCGCAACTAATGAAAAACTGTTTTTT.

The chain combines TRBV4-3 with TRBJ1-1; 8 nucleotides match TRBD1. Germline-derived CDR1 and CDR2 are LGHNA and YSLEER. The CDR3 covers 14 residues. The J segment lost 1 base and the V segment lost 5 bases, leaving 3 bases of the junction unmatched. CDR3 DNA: TGCGCCAGCAGCATTCAGGGGGCGAACACTGAAGCTTTCTTT. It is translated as CASSIQGANTEAFF.

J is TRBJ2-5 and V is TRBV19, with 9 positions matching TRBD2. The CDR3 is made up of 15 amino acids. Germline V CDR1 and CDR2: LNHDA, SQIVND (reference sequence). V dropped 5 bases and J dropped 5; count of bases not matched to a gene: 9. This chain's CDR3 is CASSRELAGLETQYF. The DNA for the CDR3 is TGTGCCAGTAGTCGGGAACTAGCGGGTCTTGAGACCCAGTACTTC. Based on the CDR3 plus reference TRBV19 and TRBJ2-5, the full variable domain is DGGITQSPKYLFRKEGQNVTLSCEQNLNHDAMYWYRQDPGQGLRLIYYSQIVNDFQKGDIAEGYSVSREKKESFPLTVTSAQKNPTAFYLCASSRELAGLETQYFGPGTRLLVL.

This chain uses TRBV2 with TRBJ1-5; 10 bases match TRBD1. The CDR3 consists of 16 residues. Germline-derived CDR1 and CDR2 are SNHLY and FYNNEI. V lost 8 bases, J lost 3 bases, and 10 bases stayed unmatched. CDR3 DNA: TGTGCCAGCGAGGACAGGGGGAATGGGTACAATCAGCCCCAGCATTTT. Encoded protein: CASEDRGNGYNQPQHF. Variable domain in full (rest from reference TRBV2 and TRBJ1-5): EPEVTQTPSHQVTQMGQEVILRCVPISNHLYFYWYRQILGQKVEFLVSFYNNEISEKSEIFDDQFSVERPDGSNFTLKIRSTKLEDSAMYFCASEDRGNGYNQPQHFGDGTRLSIL.

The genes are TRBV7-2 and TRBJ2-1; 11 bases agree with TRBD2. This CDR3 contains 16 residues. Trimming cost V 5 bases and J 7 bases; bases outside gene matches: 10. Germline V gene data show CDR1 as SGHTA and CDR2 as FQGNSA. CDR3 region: CASSLTELAGGNEQFF. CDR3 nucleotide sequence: TGTGCCAGCAGCCTCACGGAGCTAGCGGGAGGTAATGAGCAGTTCTTC.

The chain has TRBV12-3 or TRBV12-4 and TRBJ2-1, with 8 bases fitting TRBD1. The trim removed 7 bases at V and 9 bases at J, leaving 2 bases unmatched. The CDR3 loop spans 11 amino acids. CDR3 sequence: CASTDRGEQFF. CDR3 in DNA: TGTGCCAGCACCGACAGGGGTGAGCAGTTCTTC.

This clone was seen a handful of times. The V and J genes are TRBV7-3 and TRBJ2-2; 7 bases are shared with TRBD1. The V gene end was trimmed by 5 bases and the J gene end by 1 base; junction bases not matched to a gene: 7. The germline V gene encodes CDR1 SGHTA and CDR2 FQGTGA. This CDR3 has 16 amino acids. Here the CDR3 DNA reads TGTGCCAGCAGCGAGAGTCGACAGGGGAACACCGGGGAGCTGTTTTTT. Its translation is CASSESRQGNTGELFF.

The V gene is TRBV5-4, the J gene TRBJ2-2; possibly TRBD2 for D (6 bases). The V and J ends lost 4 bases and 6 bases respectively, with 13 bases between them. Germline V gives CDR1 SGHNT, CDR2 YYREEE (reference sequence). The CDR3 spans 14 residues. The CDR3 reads CASSGGEVAGELFF. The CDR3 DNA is TGTGCCAGCAGCGGCGGGGAGGTGGCCGGGGAGCTGTTTTTT.

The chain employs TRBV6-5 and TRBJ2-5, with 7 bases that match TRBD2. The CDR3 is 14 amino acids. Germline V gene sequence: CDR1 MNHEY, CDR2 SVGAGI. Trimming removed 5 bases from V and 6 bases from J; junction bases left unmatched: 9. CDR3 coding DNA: TGTGCCAGCAGTCATGGACTAGTTTCGAAGACCCAGTACTTC. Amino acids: CASSHGLVSKTQYF.

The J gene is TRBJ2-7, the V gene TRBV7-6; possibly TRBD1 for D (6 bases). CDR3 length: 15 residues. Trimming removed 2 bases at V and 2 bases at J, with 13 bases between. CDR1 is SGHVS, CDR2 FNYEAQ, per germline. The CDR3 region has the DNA TGTGCCAGCAGCTTAAGTACAGGGCCGACCTACGAGCAGTACTTC. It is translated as CASSLSTGPTYEQYF. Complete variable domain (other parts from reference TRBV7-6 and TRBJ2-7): GAGVSQSPRYKVTKRGQDVALRCDPISGHVSLYWYRQALGQGPEFLTYFNYEAQQDKSGLPNDRFSAERPEGSISTLTIQRTEQRDSAMYRCASSLSTGPTYEQYFGPGTRLTVT.

The CDR3 spells CSASPGTGNQPQHF. CDR3 DNA sequence: TGCAGTGCTAGTCCCGGGACAGGGAATCAGCCCCAGCATTTT. V usage is TRBV20-1 and J usage is TRBJ1-5; 9 nucleotides match TRBD1. V shed 3 bases, J shed 4 bases, and the junction held 4 bases outside the gene matches. This CDR3 comprises 14 residues. Germline V CDR1 and CDR2: DFQATT, SNEGSKA (reference sequence).

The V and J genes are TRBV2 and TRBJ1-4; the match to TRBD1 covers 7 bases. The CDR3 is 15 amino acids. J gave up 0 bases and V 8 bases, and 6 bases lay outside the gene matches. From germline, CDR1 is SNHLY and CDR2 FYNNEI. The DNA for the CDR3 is TGTGCCAGCTCCCTAGGACAGGCAACTAATGAAAAACTGTTTTTT. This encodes CASSLGQATNEKLFF.